The next 9 T cell receptor beta chains were all read from a single sample in a study of T-cell reconstitution after alpha-beta-depleted transplantation in children. Unique molecular identifiers were incorporated during preparation of the TCRbeta library. TCRdb reprocessed the PCR reads with MiXCR, giving one entry per CDR3 protein. The table shows 490,000 or so distinct CDR3 sequences, with about 10% occurring only once. The input for sequencing was PBMCs, taken before TCRalphabeta/CD19-depleted stem cell transplant. These TCRs come from a child aged 2 to 10 with inherited bone marrow failure, due to receive a stem cell transplant.

The sample holds one count of this clonotype. A much bigger clone sits one base away, suggesting this may be a read error. The V and J genes are TRBV6-2 or TRBV6-3 and TRBJ2-7; maybe TRBD1 (6 bases). The CDR3 spans 14 residues. Trimming removed 3 bases at V and 5 bases at J, with 14 bases between. CDR1 is MNHEY, CDR2 SVGEGT, per germline. The CDR3 reads CASSYPGQRNEQYF. The CDR3 nucleotides are TGTGCCAGCAGTTATCCGGGACAACGAAACGAGCAGTACTTC.

This clonotype was observed many times. The rearrangement uses TRBV2 and TRBJ2-1, with 7 bases lining up with TRBD1. V lost 4 bases and J lost 1; bases outside the gene matches: 4. The CDR3 contains 15 residues. In germline, CDR1 is SNHLY, CDR2 FYNNEI. The CDR3 nucleotides are TGTGCCAGCAGTGTCGGGACAGTATCCTACAATGAGCAGTTCTTC. Translating it yields CASSVGTVSYNEQFF.

This clonotype has a count of ten or more. A junction end diverges from the germline sequence, so it may reflect a read error. The chain carries TRBV7-9 and TRBJ2-1; D is unclear. The CDR3 loop spans 13 amino acids. CDR1 is SEHNR and CDR2 is FQNEAQ in the germline V gene (reference sequence). The CDR3 DNA follows: TGTGCCAGCACCTTAAAGGATTGGGCTGAGCAGTTCTTC. Translated, it gives CASTLKDWAEQFF.

Turning to this clonotype: A read error is possible here, since a much larger clone lies one base away. The chain employs TRBV4-1 and TRBJ1-2; D unresolved. V lost 3 bases and J 8 bases, leaving 22 bases between the germline ends. CDR3 length: 16 residues. Germline CDR1 is MGHRA and CDR2 is YSYEKL. The CDR3 here is CASSQGVLSRGNGYTF. The CDR3, as DNA: TGCGCCAGCAGCCAGGGCGTGTTGTCGCGGGGAAACGGCTACACCTTC.

V and J are TRBV20-1 and TRBJ2-1; 7 bases are shared with TRBD2. The germline V gene has CDR1 DFQATT and CDR2 SNEGSKA (reference sequence). After removal of 1 base from V and 0 bases from J, the junction contained 18 bases not matched to a gene. The CDR3 length is 20 residues. In nucleotides, the CDR3 is TGCAGTGCTAGAGGATTTCTGGGGGGGAGCGCCGAGAGCTCCTACAATGAGCAGTTCTTC. Protein product: CSARGFLGGSAESSYNEQFF.

This clonotype was found many times. The genes are TRBV7-6 and TRBJ2-1, with D hard to call. CDR3 size: 13 residues. Germline loops: CDR1 SGHVS, CDR2 FNYEAQ. Trimming shortened V by 5 bases and J by 8 bases, and 13 bases separated the two germline ends. The CDR3 is CASSEAGFDEQFF. The CDR3 DNA reads as TGTGCCAGCAGCGAGGCTGGTTTCGATGAGCAGTTCTTC.

The J gene is TRBJ2-3, the V gene TRBV13; 9 bases are shared with TRBD2. In germline, CDR1 is PRHDT, CDR2 FYEKMQ (reference sequence). J lost 0 bases, V lost 3 bases, and 4 bases had no gene match. The CDR3 runs 16 residues. Here the CDR3 DNA reads TGTGCCAGCAGCTTTTTAGCGGGAGCAAGCACAGATACGCAGTATTTT. It specifies CASSFLAGASTDTQYF.

This clonotype came up many times. The chain joins TRBV27 to TRBJ2-5; TRBD2 matches 8 bases. Germline CDR1 reads MNHEY; CDR2 reads SMNVEV (reference sequence). V was pared by 4 bases and J by 4 bases, with 11 bases of the junction left unmatched. The CDR3 sequence is 16 residues long. The CDR3 here is CASSYAGGPVLETQYF. The DNA for the CDR3 is TGTGCCAGCAGTTACGCGGGAGGCCCAGTTTTAGAGACCCAGTACTTC.

This clonotype came up once. This could be a read error, since a much larger clone is one nucleotide away. V usage is TRBV29-1 and J usage is TRBJ2-5; 8 bases fit TRBD1. CDR3 length: 13 amino acids. V was pared by 8 bases and J by 2 bases, with 7 bases of the junction left unmatched. Germline V gene sequence: CDR1 SQVTM, CDR2 ANQGSEA. DNA of the CDR3: TGCAGCCTTTCCAGGACAGGGCAAGAGACCCAGTACTTC. Translating it yields CSLSRTGQETQYF.